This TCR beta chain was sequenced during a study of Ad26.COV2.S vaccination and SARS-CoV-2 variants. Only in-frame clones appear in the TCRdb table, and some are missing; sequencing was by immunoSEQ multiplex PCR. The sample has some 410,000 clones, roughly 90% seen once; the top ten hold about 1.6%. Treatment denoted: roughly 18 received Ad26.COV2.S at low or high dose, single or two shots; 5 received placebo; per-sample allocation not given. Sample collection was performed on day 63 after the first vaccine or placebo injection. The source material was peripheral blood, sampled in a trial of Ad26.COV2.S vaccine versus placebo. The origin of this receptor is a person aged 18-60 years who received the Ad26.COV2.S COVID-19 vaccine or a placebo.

The CDR3 nucleotides are TGTGCCAGCAGCTTAGATCAGGCGGGGAAAACAGATACGCAGTATTTT. Translating it yields CASSLDQAGKTDTQYF. This chain uses TRBV11-2 with TRBJ2-3, with a tentative D call TRBD2 (6 bases). Trimming stripped 0 bases from V and 3 bases from J, with 13 bases between. This CDR3 is built from 16 residues. CDR1 SGHAT and CDR2 FQNNGV come from the germline V gene.